What follows describes a single T cell receptor beta chain. The data derive from a study of blood T cell repertoires in COVID-19. Looking at the study overall: Samples of COVID-19 (acute and convalescent) were obtained from the United States, Italy and Spain. Sample material is recorded as cDNA or gDNA derived from T cells, B-cell-depleted T cells, or PBMCs.

Study processing details: Nucleated cell counts were estimated from reference gene primer amplification. The method was immunoSEQ multiplex PCR; TCRdb's version includes in-frame clones alone and lacks a portion of them. Clone size and V and J calls were adopted from that table, with D and trimming inferred from the DNA. The table has about 120,000 clones, about four fifths seen once; the top ten hold around 37%. V lost 5 bases to trimming and J lost 8 bases, with 22 bases between them. The germline gives CDR1 SEHNR, CDR2 FQNEAQ (reference sequence). This CDR3 is 16 amino acids long. The gene calls are TRBV7-9 and TRBJ2-1, with a possible D match to TRBD1 (7 bases). This sequence originates from a man aged 35 to 55 with active or convalescent COVID-19. The sequencing input was peripheral blood. The CDR3 DNA reads TGTGCCAGCAGCGGGCCCCCGGCGGGACAGTCGGATGAGCAGTTCTTC. This sequence encodes CASSGPPAGQSDEQFF.